This T cell receptor (beta chain) appears in the sequencing data of a study of technical replicates of blood from a few donors. V was clipped by 1 base and J by 5 bases; unmatched bases: 13. The CDR3 has 17 amino acids. Germline-derived CDR1 and CDR2 are LNHNV and YYDKDF (reference sequence). Sequencing used immunoSEQ multiplex PCR; TCRdb keeps in-frame clones, though not all of them. Among approximately 10,000 clones, roughly 93% were seen once, and the ten largest hold 9.1%. The clonotype was recovered from a human donor in good health. The sequenced sample consisted of PBMCs. The genes are TRBV15 and TRBJ2-7; 8 positions agree with TRBD2. The CDR3 sequence: CATSRGWGEREKDEQYF. In DNA form, the CDR3 reads TGTGCCACCAGCAGAGGTTGGGGTGAGCGGGAGAAAGACGAGCAGTACTTC.